Listed below are T cell receptor beta chains from one sample, sequenced in a study of vaccination and CD4 T cells after COVID-19. TCRdb used MiXCR to reprocess the PCR reads, holding one entry per CDR3 protein. The repertoire holds some 19,000 distinct CDR3 sequences, with approximately 37% as singletons. Which antigens these TCRs recognize remains unknown. The sequenced sample consisted of cultured CD4+ T cells from blood. Receptor source: a human donor with COVID-19. Both conserved end residues are part of each CDR3. Each record gives: D gene, J gene, V gene, clone size, CDR3 DNA, CDR3 protein. D genes are given only for firm matches. The size field is filled for only some rows; it gives once, few, many or a size class.

>.|TRBJ1-2|TRBV12-3/TRBV12-4|.
TGTGCCAGCAGTTTTTTCAGGGAGACTAACTATGGCTACACCTTC
CASSFFRETNYGYTF
>.|TRBJ2-5|TRBV19|few
TGTGCCAGTAGTATGGAAAGATCGTCAGAGACCCAGTACTTC
CASSMERSSETQYF
>TRBD1|TRBJ1-2|TRBV19|.
TGTGCCAGTAGTTCCGGGACAGGGTACTATGGCTACACCTTC
CASSSGTGYYGYTF
>.|TRBJ2-4|TRBV20-1|.
TGCAGTGCTAGCCGGGCCCCAGCCAAAAACATTCAGTACTTC
CSASRAPAKNIQYF
>.|TRBJ1-2|TRBV7-3|few
TGTGCCAGCGGGGGCCGCGGGTATGGCTACACCTTC
CASGGRGYGYTF
>TRBD1|TRBJ1-1|TRBV6-1|.
TGTGCCAGCAGTCTACAGGGGTTGACTGAAGCTTTCTTT
CASSLQGLTEAFF
>.|TRBJ1-5|TRBV20-1|few
TGCAGTGCTGGGGTGTCGGGGTGGGGACTCAATCAGCCCCAGCATTTT
CSAGVSGWGLNQPQHF
>TRBD2|TRBJ2-2|TRBV11-3|few
TGTGCCAGCAGCTTAGTGGCTAGCGGGGGCATCGGGGAGCTGTTTTTT
CASSLVASGGIGELFF
>TRBD2|TRBJ2-7|TRBV10-3|.
TGTGCCATCAGTCGGACTAGCGGGGACTACGAGCAGTACTTC
CAISRTSGDYEQYF
>TRBD1|TRBJ2-7|TRBV27|few
TGTGCCAGCAGCCAAGGACAGGGCCGCTCCTACGAGCAGTACTTC
CASSQGQGRSYEQYF
>.|TRBJ1-6|TRBV9|.
TGTGCCAGCAGCGTAACCATGGACGGTAATTCACCCCTCCACTTT
CASSVTMDGNSPLHF
>TRBD2|TRBJ2-3|TRBV6-1|.
TGTGCCAGCATTAAATCTGGGAGTGGCGGGGGGCCCACAGATACGCAGTATTTT
CASIKSGSGGGPTDTQYF
>.|TRBJ2-2|TRBV5-5|.
TGTGCCAGCAGCGCGGGGCCTTGGACCGGGGAGCTGTTTTTT
CASSAGPWTGELFF
>.|TRBJ1-2|TRBV6-2/TRBV6-3|.
TGTGCCAGCAGCCACTCCTCGGGAGCAGCCTATGGCTACACCTTC
CASSHSSGAAYGYTF
>.|TRBJ1-3|TRBV7-2|.
TGTGCCAGCAGCTTATACAGGGATGGCACCATATATTTT
CASSLYRDGTIYF
>.|TRBJ1-4|TRBV4-1|few
TGCGCCAGCAGCTCAAAAGACGGGGGGCTGAGAGGGAAACTGTTTTTT
CASSSKDGGLRGKLFF
>.|TRBJ1-2|TRBV12-3/TRBV12-4|.
TGTGCCAGCAGACCGGGACTCTATGGCTACACCTTC
CASRPGLYGYTF
>TRBD2|TRBJ2-3|TRBV10-3|.
TGTGCCATCAGTGACGAGCGGGGGGCAGATACGCAGTATTTT
CAISDERGADTQYF
>.|TRBJ1-2|TRBV12-3/TRBV12-4|few
TGTGCCAGCAGCGTCGCGAGTTTCAGCGGGGGCTACACCTTC
CASSVASFSGGYTF
>TRBD2|TRBJ2-5|TRBV20-1|few
TGCAGTGCTTTACGACCGGGACTAGCGGGGGGGCCCCAAGAGACCCAGTACTTC
CSALRPGLAGGPQETQYF
>TRBD2|TRBJ2-3|TRBV7-9|few
TGTGCCAGCAGCCTAGGAGGCCTAGCGGGGGCGACAGATACGCAGTATTTT
CASSLGGLAGATDTQYF
>TRBD2|TRBJ2-2|TRBV24-1|few
TGTGCCACCAGTTCAACTCTAGCGGGGTCGAACACCGGGGAGCTGTTTTTT
CATSSTLAGSNTGELFF